Below, 13 T cell receptor beta chains from the same sample are listed, as sequenced in a study of cytomegalovirus exposure and HLA in healthy donors. It was with 60 Vbeta and 13 Jbeta primers that the PCR ran. Profiled with immunoSEQ multiplex PCR; TCRdb holds only in-frame clones, not every one. This table has 110,000 to 150,000 clones, over 65% appearing once. Sample: PBMCs. These TCRs come from a female donor in good health and CMV-seronegative.

This chain connects TRBV27 to TRBJ2-4; 9 bases agree with TRBD1. The J segment lost 1 base and the V segment lost 9 bases, leaving 19 bases of the junction unmatched. The germline V gene encodes CDR1 MNHEY and CDR2 SMNVEV (reference sequence). CDR3 length: 19 amino acids. Here the CDR3 DNA reads TGTGCCAGGACTCGACCAGGGGGGACAGGGAGAAGGGCCAAAAACATTCAGTACTTC. Protein: CARTRPGGTGRRAKNIQYF.

CDR3: CAVPSGKLYGYTF. In nucleotides, the CDR3 is TGTGCCGTTCCCAGCGGGAAACTCTATGGCTACACCTTC. The genes are TRBV10-3 and TRBJ1-2; D gene uncertain. V was cut by 11 bases and J by 4 bases, with 17 bases left in between. The CDR3 spans 13 residues. CDR1 is ENHRY and CDR2 is SYGVKD in the germline V gene.

In its sample, this clone was seen once. V gene TRBV6-7 combines with J gene TRBJ1-2, with D perhaps matching TRBD1 (5 bases). TRBV6-7 is annotated as an ORF whose role is uncertain. V was shortened by 8 bases and J by 8 bases, with 27 bases between the two germline ends. The CDR3 is 16 residues long. The CDR3 reads CASDDSLGPGGEGYTF. In nucleotides, the CDR3 is TGTGCCAGCGATGATTCACTGGGGCCTGGGGGGGAGGGCTACACCTTC.

The rearrangement uses TRBV29-1 and TRBJ1-1; D is possibly TRBD1 (5 bases). CDR3 length equals 14 residues. V was pared by 3 bases and J by 5 bases, with 16 bases between. Per germline, CDR1 SQVTM and CDR2 ANQGSEA. CDR3 nucleotides: TGCAGCGTTGAGGTAATGGGGGGGAGTACTGAAGCTTTCTTT. The encoded protein is CSVEVMGGSTEAFF.

The chain carries TRBV4-1 and TRBJ1-4; 7 nucleotides line up with TRBD1. The germline CDR1 and CDR2 sequences are MGHRA and YSYEKL. CDR3 size: 15 residues. Trimming cost V 4 bases and J 8 bases; bases outside gene matches: 10. CDR3 protein: CASSLRQGRDEKLFF. The CDR3 DNA reads as TGCGCCAGCAGCCTTCGACAGGGTAGAGACGAAAAACTGTTTTTT.

This clone has just one count. The rearrangement links TRBV7-9 to TRBJ1-1; 10 bases are a match to TRBD1. The germline CDR1 and CDR2 sequences are SEHNR and FQNEAQ (reference sequence). This CDR3 comprises 16 residues. J gave up 5 bases and V 1 base, and 7 bases lay outside the gene matches. CDR3 in DNA: TGTGCCAGCAGCTTAGGCGACAGGGGGCTCAGGACTGAAGCTTTCTTT. It yields the protein CASSLGDRGLRTEAFF.

This chain joins TRBV30 and TRBJ1-6; 8 nucleotides match TRBD1. The V and J ends lost 5 bases and 7 bases, in that order; junction bases with no gene match: 4. The germline V gene encodes CDR1 GTSNPN and CDR2 SVGIG (reference sequence). There are 13 residues in the CDR3. This CDR3 is CAWGQGLNSPLHF. The CDR3, as DNA: TGTGCCTGGGGACAGGGTCTAAATTCACCCCTCCACTTT.

This clone occurred a few times. The V call is TRBV28, the J call TRBJ1-4; a weak D match, TRBD1 (5 bases). Germline-derived CDR1 and CDR2 are MDHEN and SYDVKM. The CDR3 has 14 amino acids. V lost 8 bases to trimming and J lost 7 bases, with 17 bases between them. For the CDR3, the DNA is TGTGCCAGCCTGGACAAAAATGTTGGTGAAAAACTGTTTTTT. Amino acid sequence: CASLDKNVGEKLFF.

This sequence joins TRBV7-2 and TRBJ1-4; 8 bases fit TRBD1. CDR3 size: 15 residues. In germline, CDR1 is SGHTA, CDR2 FQGNSA. V shed 1 base, J shed 5 bases, and the junction held 3 bases outside the gene matches. CDR3 DNA sequence: TGTGCCAGCAGCTTAGGTGGACAGGGAAATGAAAAACTGTTTTTT. The encoded protein is CASSLGGQGNEKLFF.

The genes are TRBV5-1 and TRBJ2-2; 10 positions match TRBD2. After removal of 3 bases from V and 5 bases from J, the junction contained 10 bases not matched to a gene. The CDR3 contains 17 residues. Per germline, CDR1 SGHRS and CDR2 YFSETQ. The CDR3 sequence is CASSSNSLAGQTGELFF. In nucleotides, the CDR3 is TGCGCCAGCAGCTCCAATTCACTAGCGGGACAGACCGGGGAGCTGTTTTTT.

CDR3 DNA sequence: TGTGCCAGCAGTTACAGACAGTCTAGCACAGATACGCAGTATTTT. Protein sequence: CASSYRQSSTDTQYF. The chain couples TRBV28 to TRBJ2-3, with D possibly matching TRBD1 (5 bases). The CDR3 consists of 15 residues. The ends were cut back, 4 bases at V and 0 bases at J, with 11 bases in the middle. Germline assignment: CDR1 MDHEN and CDR2 SYDVKM.

The rearrangement links TRBV7-4 to TRBJ2-7; possible D gene TRBD2, 6 bases. The germline CDR1 and CDR2 sequences are SGHVT and SQSDAQ. V was cut by 8 bases and J by 5 bases, with 7 bases left in between. The CDR3 spans 10 residues. Here the CDR3 reads CASRRDEQYF. DNA for the CDR3: TGTGCCAGCCGGAGGGACGAGCAGTACTTC.

The V gene is TRBV30, the J gene TRBJ1-5, with 7 bases that match TRBD1. Looked up from germline, CDR1 is GTSNPN and CDR2 is SVGIG (reference sequence). The J segment lost 4 bases and the V segment lost 5 bases, leaving 8 bases of the junction unmatched. The CDR3 is 14 residues long. The CDR3 DNA is TGTGCCTGGGACCGGGGACAGAAAAATCAGCCCCAGCATTTT. Its translation: CAWDRGQKNQPQHF. Full variable domain (missing parts from reference TRBV30 and TRBJ1-5): SQTIHQWPATLVQPVGSPLSLECTVEGTSNPNLYWYRQAAGRGLQLLFYSVGIGQISSEVPQNLSASRPQDRQFILSSKKLLLSDSGFYLCAWDRGQKNQPQHFGDGTRLSIL.